This T cell receptor beta chain was obtained from a study of neurological immune-mediated disorders. This clonotype was detected ten times or more. Its specificity is not known. The method for making cDNA was 5'RACE, and it used 10-nucleotide random UMIs. MiXCR, applied by TCRdb to the 5' RACE reads, yields one record per CDR3 protein. The table lists tens of thousands of distinct CDR3 sequences, roughly 14% of them singletons. Study results and caveats: CDR3 amino acid sequences of expanded clones were not shared across subjects, a result suggesting private repertoires in all groups.

The junction had 6 bases not matched to a gene; V was cut back by 0 bases and J by 5 bases. The germline CDR1 and CDR2 sequences are SGHTA and FQGNSA. This CDR3 is 16 amino acids long. The sequence was collected from a man aged 65-85 years in good health. The sequenced sample was PBMCs. The chain is built from TRBV7-2 and TRBJ2-7; the match to TRBD1 covers 11 bases. The CDR3 sequence: CASSLAGTGGLNEQYF. CDR3 coding DNA: TGTGCCAGCAGCTTAGCCGGGACAGGGGGACTAAACGAGCAGTACTTC.